Listed below are T cell receptor beta chains from one sample, sequenced in a study of shared clonotypes between healthy human individuals. Clones were sequenced by immunoSEQ multiplex PCR, and TCRdb holds only the in-frame ones, with some missing. The data show some 2,400,000 clones, under 97% seen once. The sample comprised naive CD4+ T cells sorted from blood. Receptor source: a man aged 18 to 35 in good health. The CDR3 runs from the conserved cysteine through the conserved F or W. A D gene is named only where the DNA matches it firmly. Clone size is not always given. Where it is, it says once, few, many or a class for expanded clones.

j_gene | d_gene | abundance | len | v_gene | CDR3aa | CDR3nt
TRBJ2-1 | . | once | 15 | TRBV19 | CASSMGGTLYNEQFF | TGTGCCAGTAGTATGGGCGGGACCTTATACAATGAGCAGTTCTTC
TRBJ2-3 | TRBD1 | . | 15 | TRBV11-2 | CASSQGQRLTDTQYF | TGTGCCAGCAGCCAGGGACAGCGACTCACAGATACGCAGTATTTT
TRBJ2-1 | . | . | 14 | TRBV2 | CASTRQIHYNEQFF | TGTGCCAGCACCCGACAGATCCACTACAATGAGCAGTTCTTC
TRBJ2-7 | . | . | 13 | TRBV5-6 | CASSLGVQSEQYF | TGTGCCAGCAGCTTGGGGGTCCAGTCGGAGCAGTACTTC
TRBJ2-7 | . | . | 13 | TRBV28 | CASRPSGAGEQYF | TGTGCCAGTAGGCCGTCGGGGGCGGGTGAGCAGTACTTC
TRBJ2-7 | . | . | 14 | TRBV7-2 | CASSFSGGTYEQYF | TGTGCCAGCAGCTTCTCCGGGGGAACATACGAGCAGTACTTC
TRBJ2-1 | . | . | 13 | TRBV6-1 | CASRNRLNNEQFF | TGTGCCAGCAGGAACAGGCTTAACAATGAGCAGTTCTTC
TRBJ1-2 | . | . | 14 | TRBV5-1 | CASSFDRPNYGYTF | TGCGCCAGCAGCTTCGACAGACCTAACTATGGCTACACCTTC
TRBJ1-1 | . | . | 14 | TRBV10-3 | CAISAVSDNTEAFF | TGTGCCATCAGTGCGGTCAGCGATAACACTGAAGCTTTCTTT
TRBJ1-1 | . | once | 14 | TRBV7-8 | CASSPRWADTEAFF | TGTGCCAGCAGCCCTCGGTGGGCGGACACTGAAGCTTTCTTT
TRBJ2-2 | . | once | 15 | TRBV7-3 | CASSPQPLTNGELFF | TGTGCCAGCAGCCCGCAACCATTGACAAACGGGGAGCTGTTTTTT
TRBJ2-4 | . | . | 13 | TRBV19 | CASSRTAKNIQYF | TGTGCCAGTAGTAGGACAGCCAAAAACATTCAGTACTTC
TRBJ2-1 | . | few | 15 | TRBV5-1 | CASSLGQGPYNEQFF | TGCGCCAGCAGCTTGGGGCAGGGCCCCTACAATGAGCAGTTCTTC
TRBJ2-5 | . | . | 13 | TRBV19 | CASSKGLGETQYF | TGTGCCAGTAGTAAGGGTCTAGGGGAGACCCAGTACTTC
TRBJ2-7 | . | . | 13 | TRBV18 | CASSPSSIYEQYF | TGTGCCAGCTCACCATCGTCCATCTACGAGCAGTACTTC
TRBJ2-1 | TRBD2 | . | 17 | TRBV9 | CASSVEVGRGAYNEQFF | TGTGCCAGCAGCGTAGAGGTTGGGCGGGGGGCTTACAATGAGCAGTTCTTC
TRBJ2-3 | . | . | 16 | TRBV7-2 | CASSSNRASSTDTQYF | TGTGCCAGCAGCTCTAACCGGGCCTCTAGCACAGATACGCAGTATTTT
TRBJ1-6 | TRBD1 | . | 13 | TRBV7-2 | CASSWDRDSPLHF | TGTGCCAGCAGCTGGGACAGGGATTCACCCCTCCACTTT
TRBJ2-2 | . | . | 16 | TRBV5-4 | CASSHLSRANTGELFF | TGTGCCAGCAGTCATTTATCCAGGGCGAACACCGGGGAGCTGTTTTTT
TRBJ1-5 | . | . | 13 | TRBV10-3 | CAISRQFDQPQHF | TGTGCCATCAGCCGTCAGTTCGATCAGCCCCAGCATTTT
TRBJ1-1 | . | . | 13 | TRBV2 | CASSGRENTEAFF | TGTGCCAGCAGTGGCAGGGAGAACACTGAAGCTTTCTTT
TRBJ2-7 | . | . | 14 | TRBV15 | CATSDYGLIYEQYF | TGTGCCACCAGCGACTACGGACTAATCTACGAGCAGTACTTC
TRBJ2-7 | . | . | 12 | TRBV6-1 | CASRQGTYEQYF | TGTGCCAGCAGGCAGGGAACGTACGAGCAGTACTTC
TRBJ1-4 | TRBD1 | . | 16 | TRBV4-1 | CASSQVGTATNEKLFF | TGCGCCAGCAGCCAAGTTGGGACAGCAACTAATGAAAAACTGTTTTTT
TRBJ1-2 | TRBD1 | once | 18 | TRBV28 | CASSSMRTGDFTNYGYTF | TGTGCCAGCAGTTCTATGAGGACAGGGGATTTTACCAACTATGGCTACACCTTC
TRBJ2-3 | . | . | 13 | TRBV29-1 | CSTWVGSTDTQYF | TGCAGCACTTGGGTAGGGAGCACAGATACGCAGTATTTT